The source of this TCR beta chain is a study of cytomegalovirus exposure and HLA in healthy donors. The CDR3 has 18 residues. Trimming pared 5 bases from V and 4 bases from J, leaving 27 bases between. Looked up from germline, CDR1 is SNHLY and CDR2 is FYNNEI. Produced via immunoSEQ multiplex PCR; TCRdb's table is partial and in-frame only. The sample has 67,000 or so clones, roughly 94% seen once. The specimen sequenced was PBMCs. This TCR was sampled from a man between 18 and 29 years old in good health and CMV-seropositive. J is TRBJ2-7 and V is TRBV2; D possibly corresponds to TRBD2 (9 bases). Here the CDR3 reads CASSWTGFDSGSRYEQYF. CDR3 in DNA: TGTGCCAGCAGTTGGACAGGGTTTGATAGCGGGAGCAGATACGAGCAGTACTTC.